This entry is about one T cell receptor (beta chain). This record comes from a study of OX40 agonist ivuxolimab in advanced cancers. This CDR3 region has 16 residues. Looked up from germline, CDR1 is SGHNT and CDR2 is YYREEE (reference sequence). Trimming left V 0 bases short and J 0 bases short, with 10 bases between. Produced via immunoSEQ multiplex PCR; TCRdb's table is partial and in-frame only. Of more than 70,000 clones detected, 65% to 85% appear once; the ten largest clones hold over 4%. The source is an adult with an advanced solid tumor such as melanoma, head and neck, liver or kidney cancer. This specimen consisted of CD4+ or CD8+ T cells sorted from blood, obtained in a trial of the OX40 agonist ivuxolimab. The V gene is TRBV5-4, the J gene TRBJ2-1; D is ambiguous. The CDR3 DNA follows: TGTGCCAGCAGCTTGGATCTCAGGAGCTCCTACAATGAGCAGTTCTTC. Amino acid sequence: CASSLDLRSSYNEQFF.